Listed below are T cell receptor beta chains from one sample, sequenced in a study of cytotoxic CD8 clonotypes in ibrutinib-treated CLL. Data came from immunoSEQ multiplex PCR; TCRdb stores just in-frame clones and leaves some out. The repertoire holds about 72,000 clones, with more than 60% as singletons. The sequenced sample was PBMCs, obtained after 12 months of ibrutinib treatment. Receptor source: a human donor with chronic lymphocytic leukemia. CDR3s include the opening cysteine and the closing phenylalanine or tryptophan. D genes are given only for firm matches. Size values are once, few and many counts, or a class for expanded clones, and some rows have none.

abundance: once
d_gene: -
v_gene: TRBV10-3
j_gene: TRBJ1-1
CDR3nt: TGTGCCATCAGTGAGTTCGGGGGTCGGAACACTGAAGCTTTCTTT
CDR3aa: CAISEFGGRNTEAFF

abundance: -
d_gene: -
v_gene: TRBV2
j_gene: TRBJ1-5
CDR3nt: TGTGCCAGCAGTGAGAATAGCAATCAGCCCCAGCATTTT
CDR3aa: CASSENSNQPQHF

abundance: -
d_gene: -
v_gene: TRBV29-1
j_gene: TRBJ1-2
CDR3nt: TGCAGCGTTTCAGGGAGGGGCAGGGGATCTTCCTATGGCTACACCTTC
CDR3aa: CSVSGRGRGSSYGYTF

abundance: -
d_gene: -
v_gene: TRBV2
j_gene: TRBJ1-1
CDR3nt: TGTGCCAGCAGTGATCTGGCGGCGAACACTGAAGCTTTCTTT
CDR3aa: CASSDLAANTEAFF

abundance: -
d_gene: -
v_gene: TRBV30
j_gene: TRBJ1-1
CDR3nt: TGTGCCTGGAGTGATGCAAGTTACACTGAAGCTTTCTTT
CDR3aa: CAWSDASYTEAFF

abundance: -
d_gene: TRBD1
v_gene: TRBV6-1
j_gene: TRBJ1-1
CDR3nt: TGTGCCAGCCAGAGACAGGGGGTCGGCACTGAAGCTTTCTTT
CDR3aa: CASQRQGVGTEAFF

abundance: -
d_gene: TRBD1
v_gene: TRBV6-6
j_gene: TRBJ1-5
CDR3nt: TGTGCCAATCCTTCCGGGACAGTTAGCAATCAGCCCCAGCATTTT
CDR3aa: CANPSGTVSNQPQHF

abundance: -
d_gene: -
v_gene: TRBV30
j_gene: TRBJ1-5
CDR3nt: TGTGCCTGGAGTGTTCGTGGGGGGGGTACCAATCAGCCCCAGCATTTT
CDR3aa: CAWSVRGGGTNQPQHF

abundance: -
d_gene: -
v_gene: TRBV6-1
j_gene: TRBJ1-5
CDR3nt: TGTGCCAGCGATGATAAAAATAGCAATCAGCCCCAGCATTTT
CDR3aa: CASDDKNSNQPQHF

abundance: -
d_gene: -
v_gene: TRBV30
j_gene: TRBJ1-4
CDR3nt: TGTGCCTGGAGTGTACCCGGGACATCGGGGGGAAAACTGTTTTTT
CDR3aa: CAWSVPGTSGGKLFF

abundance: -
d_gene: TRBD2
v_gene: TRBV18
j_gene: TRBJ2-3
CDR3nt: TGTGCCAGCTCACCCCGACTAGCGGGGTCGACAGATACGCAGTATTTT
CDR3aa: CASSPRLAGSTDTQYF

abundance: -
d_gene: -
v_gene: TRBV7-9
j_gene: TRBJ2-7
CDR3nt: TGTGCCAGCAGCCCCGTTGGGGGCCTCCATTACGAGCAGTACTTC
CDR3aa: CASSPVGGLHYEQYF

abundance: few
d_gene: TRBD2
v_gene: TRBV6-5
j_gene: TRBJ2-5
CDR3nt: TGTGCCAGCAGTTACGATACTAGCGGGGCAGGAGAGACCCAGTACTTC
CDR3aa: CASSYDTSGAGETQYF

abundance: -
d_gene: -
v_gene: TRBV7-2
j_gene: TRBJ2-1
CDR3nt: TGTGCCAGCAGCACCCGGGGGGCCAGCTCCTACAATGAGCAGTTCTTC
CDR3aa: CASSTRGASSYNEQFF

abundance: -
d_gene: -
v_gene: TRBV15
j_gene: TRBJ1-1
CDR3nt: TGTGCCACCACCCTGCTGATGCCGAACACTGAAGCTTTCTTT
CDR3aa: CATTLLMPNTEAFF

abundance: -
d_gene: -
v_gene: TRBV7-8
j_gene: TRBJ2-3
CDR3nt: TGTGCCAGCAGCTTCCCCGGACAGTCAAACACAGATACGCAGTATTTT
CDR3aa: CASSFPGQSNTDTQYF

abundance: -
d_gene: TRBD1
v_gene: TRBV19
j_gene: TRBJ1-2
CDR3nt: TGTGCCAGTAGTCGTAGCAGGGGGAGAGGGGACTATGGCTACACCTTC
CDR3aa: CASSRSRGRGDYGYTF

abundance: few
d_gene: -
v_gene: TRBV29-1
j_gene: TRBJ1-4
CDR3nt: TGCAGCGTACAGGCGGCTGTGGGAAAACTGTTTTTT
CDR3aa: CSVQAAVGKLFF

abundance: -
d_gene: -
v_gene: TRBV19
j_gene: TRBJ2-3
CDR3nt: TGTGCCAGTAGTACGACAGGACCCCCAGATACGCAGTATTTT
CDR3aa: CASSTTGPPDTQYF

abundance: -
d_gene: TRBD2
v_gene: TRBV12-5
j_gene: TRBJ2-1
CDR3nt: TGTGCTAGTGGAACCAGCGGGGGACTCTACAATGAGCAGTTCTTC
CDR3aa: CASGTSGGLYNEQFF

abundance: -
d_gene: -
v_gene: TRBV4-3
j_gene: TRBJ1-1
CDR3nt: TGCGCCAGCAGCCTTGGGGGGGGTGGTGAAGCTTTCTTT
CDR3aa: CASSLGGGGEAFF

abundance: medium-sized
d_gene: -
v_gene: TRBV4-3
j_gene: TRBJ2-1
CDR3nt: TGCGCCAGCAGCCAAGGAGGAATCGGGGTGGGCTCCTACAATGAGCAGTTCTTC
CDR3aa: CASSQGGIGVGSYNEQFF

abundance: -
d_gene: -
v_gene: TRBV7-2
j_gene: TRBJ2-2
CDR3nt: TGTGCCAGCAGCTTAGACACAGGCGCCGGGGAGCTGTTTTTT
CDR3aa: CASSLDTGAGELFF

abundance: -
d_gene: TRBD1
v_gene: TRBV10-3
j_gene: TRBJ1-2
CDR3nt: TGTGCCATCAGCCAGACAGGGGTCTCTACTGGCTACACCTTC
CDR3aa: CAISQTGVSTGYTF

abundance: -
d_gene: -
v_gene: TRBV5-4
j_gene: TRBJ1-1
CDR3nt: TGTGCCAGCAGCTCATGGGGTCGGAGAGGCACTGAAGCTTTCTTT
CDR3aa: CASSSWGRRGTEAFF

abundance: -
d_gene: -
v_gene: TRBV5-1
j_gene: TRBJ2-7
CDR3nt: TGCGCCAGCAATAACGAGTGGGACTACGAGCAGTACTTC
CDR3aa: CASNNEWDYEQYF

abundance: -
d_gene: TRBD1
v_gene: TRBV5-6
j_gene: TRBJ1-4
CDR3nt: TGTGCTAGCCGACTGACAGGGAGGGATGAAAAACTGTTTTTT
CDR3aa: CASRLTGRDEKLFF

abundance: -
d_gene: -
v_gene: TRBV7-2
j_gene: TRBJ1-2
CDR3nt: TGTGCCAGCAGCTTGATGCCAGGGCGGACTAACTATGGCTACACCTTC
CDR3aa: CASSLMPGRTNYGYTF

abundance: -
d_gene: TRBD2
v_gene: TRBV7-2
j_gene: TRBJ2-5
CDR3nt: TGTGCCAGCAGCTTTAGCGGGGGGCTGCAAGAGACCCAGTACTTC
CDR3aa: CASSFSGGLQETQYF

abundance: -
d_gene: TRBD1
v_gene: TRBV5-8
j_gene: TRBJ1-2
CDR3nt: TGTGCCAGCAGTTGGTGGACAGGGTCGGGAGTTAGCGGCTACACCTTC
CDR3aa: CASSWWTGSGVSGYTF

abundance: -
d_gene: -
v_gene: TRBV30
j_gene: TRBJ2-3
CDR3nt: TGTGCCTGGAGCACTATGACCGTAGATACGCAGTATTTT
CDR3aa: CAWSTMTVDTQYF

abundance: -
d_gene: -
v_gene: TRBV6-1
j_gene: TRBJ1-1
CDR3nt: TGTGCCAGCAAATTCAACACTGAAGCTTTCTTT
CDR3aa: CASKFNTEAFF

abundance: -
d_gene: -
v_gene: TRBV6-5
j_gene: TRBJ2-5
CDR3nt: TGTGCCAGCAGTTCTGGGAAAGAGACCCAGTACTTC
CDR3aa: CASSSGKETQYF

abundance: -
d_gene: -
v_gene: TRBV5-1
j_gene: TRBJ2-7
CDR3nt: TGCGCCAGCAACAACGGGGGCGGCTACGAGCAGTACTTC
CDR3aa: CASNNGGGYEQYF

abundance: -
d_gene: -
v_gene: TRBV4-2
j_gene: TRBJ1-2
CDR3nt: TGTGCCAGCAGCCAAGATCCGACCCGTTCTAATGGCTACACCTTC
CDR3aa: CASSQDPTRSNGYTF

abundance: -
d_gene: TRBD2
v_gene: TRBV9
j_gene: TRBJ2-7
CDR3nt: TGTGCCAGCAGCGTAGCTCCAGCGGGGGGTATTGGCGAGCAGTACTTC
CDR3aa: CASSVAPAGGIGEQYF

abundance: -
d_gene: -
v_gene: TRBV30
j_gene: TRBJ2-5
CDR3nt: TGTGCCTGGAGTGGATCGCAGTCATACCAAGAGACCCAGTACTTC
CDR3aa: CAWSGSQSYQETQYF

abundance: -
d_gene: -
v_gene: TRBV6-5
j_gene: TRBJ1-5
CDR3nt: TGTGCCAGCAGTTACGGGAGTAGCAATCAGCCCCAGCATTTT
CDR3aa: CASSYGSSNQPQHF

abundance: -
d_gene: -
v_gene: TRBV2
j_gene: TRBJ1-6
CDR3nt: TGTGCCAGCAGTGGTCTAGCAGGGTTAAATTCACCCCTCCACTTT
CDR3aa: CASSGLAGLNSPLHF

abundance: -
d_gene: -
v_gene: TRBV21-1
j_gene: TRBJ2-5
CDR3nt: TGTGCCAGCAGCTGTATAGCGGGGGGGCAAGAGACCCAGTACTTC
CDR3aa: CASSCIAGGQETQYF

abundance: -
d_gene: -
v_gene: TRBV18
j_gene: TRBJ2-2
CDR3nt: TGTGCCAGCTCACCACAGGGGACCGGGGAGCTGTTTTTT
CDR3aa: CASSPQGTGELFF

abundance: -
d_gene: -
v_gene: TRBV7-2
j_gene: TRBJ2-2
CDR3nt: TGTGCCAGCAGCTCGGCAGGGGGAGGGACCGGGGAGCTGTTTTTT
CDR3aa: CASSSAGGGTGELFF

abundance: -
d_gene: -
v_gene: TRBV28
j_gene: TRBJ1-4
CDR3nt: TGTGCCAGCAGTCCCCCGACCCCGGGCCGTGAAAAACTGTTTTTT
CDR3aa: CASSPPTPGREKLFF

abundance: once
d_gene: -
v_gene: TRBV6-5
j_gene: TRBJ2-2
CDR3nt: TGTGCCAGCAGGACCGCTGATACCGGGGAGCTGTTTTTT
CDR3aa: CASRTADTGELFF

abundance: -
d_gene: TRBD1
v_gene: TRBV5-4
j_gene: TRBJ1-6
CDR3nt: TGTGCCAGCAGCACGGGACAGGGGGAATCACCCCTCCACTTT
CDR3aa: CASSTGQGESPLHF

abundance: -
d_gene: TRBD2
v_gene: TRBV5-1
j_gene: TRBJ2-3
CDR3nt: TGCGCCAGCAGCCTGGGGCTGACTAGCGGGAGATACACAGATACGCAGTATTTT
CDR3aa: CASSLGLTSGRYTDTQYF

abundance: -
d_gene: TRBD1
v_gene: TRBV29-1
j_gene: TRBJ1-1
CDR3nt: TGCAGCGTAAACACAGGGGATACTGAAGCTTTCTTT
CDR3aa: CSVNTGDTEAFF

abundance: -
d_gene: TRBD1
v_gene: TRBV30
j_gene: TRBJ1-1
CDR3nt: TGTGCCGGAATGACAGGGGCGAACACTGAAGCTTTCTTT
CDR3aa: CAGMTGANTEAFF

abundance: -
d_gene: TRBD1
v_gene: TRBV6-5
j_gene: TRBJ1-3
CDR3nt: TGTGCCAGCAGTCGACAGGGCTCTGGAAACACCATATATTTT
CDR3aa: CASSRQGSGNTIYF

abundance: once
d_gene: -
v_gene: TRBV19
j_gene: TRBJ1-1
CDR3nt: TGTGCCAGTATTCGAGTCATCAGGGGAGGGATGAACACTGAAGCTTTCTTT
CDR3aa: CASIRVIRGGMNTEAFF

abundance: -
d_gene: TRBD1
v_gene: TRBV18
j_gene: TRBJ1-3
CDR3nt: TGTGCCTCGGCGACAGGGTTTGGAAACACCATATATTTT
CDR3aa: CASATGFGNTIYF

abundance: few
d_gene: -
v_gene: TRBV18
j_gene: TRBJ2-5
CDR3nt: TGTGCCAGCTCACCTAACCTCCAAGAGACCCAGTACTTC
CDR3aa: CASSPNLQETQYF